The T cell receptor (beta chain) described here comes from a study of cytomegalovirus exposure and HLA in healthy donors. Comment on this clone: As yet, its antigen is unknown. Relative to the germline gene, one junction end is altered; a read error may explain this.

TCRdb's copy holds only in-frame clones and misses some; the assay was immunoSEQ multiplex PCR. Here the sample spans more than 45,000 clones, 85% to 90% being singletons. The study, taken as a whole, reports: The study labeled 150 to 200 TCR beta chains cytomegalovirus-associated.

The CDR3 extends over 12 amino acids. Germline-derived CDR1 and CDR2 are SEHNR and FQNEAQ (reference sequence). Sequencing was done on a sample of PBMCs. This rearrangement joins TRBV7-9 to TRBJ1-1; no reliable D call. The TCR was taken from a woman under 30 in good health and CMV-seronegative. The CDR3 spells CASSLEWQKKSF. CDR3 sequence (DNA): TGTGCCAGCAGCTTAGAGTGGCAGAAGAAGTCCTTT.